Shown below are 20 T cell receptor beta chains from a single sample sequenced in a study of blood T cells in healthy people across ages (dated by TCRdb to the mid-2010s). The library was produced with 5' RACE. Sequencing was performed on an Illumina HiSeq 2500. A second PCR of roughly 6 to 12 cycles was performed with a sample-barcoded 5' primer and a J-beta primer mix. TCRdb passed the public sequencing reads through fastp at Q25 and MiXCR, retaining productive beta sequences. Records with the same CDR3 protein are collapsed into one entry carrying the most frequent genes and DNA. The sample table records under 2,000,000 distinct CDR3 sequences; about 49% of these occur just once. The top ten constitute less than 2.5% of the sample. The sequencing sample was made of blood. These receptor sequences come from a woman in her forties in good health.

The chain joins TRBV29-1 to TRBJ1-2; 7 bases fit TRBD1. CDR3 length: 14 amino acids. Per the germline V gene, CDR1 is SQVTM and CDR2 is ANQGSEA. The V gene end was trimmed by 7 bases and the J gene end by 8 bases; junction bases not matched to a gene: 16. In nucleotides, the CDR3 is TGCAGCGCCGAATCCCAAACAGGGGCGGAAGGCTACACCTTC. Amino acid sequence: CSAESQTGAEGYTF.

This chain joins TRBV12-3 or TRBV12-4 and TRBJ1-5; D possibly corresponds to TRBD1 (6 bases). Between the trimmed V and J ends, which lost 11 bases and 0 bases, there was a span of 14 bases. The CDR3 runs 14 residues. The chain's CDR3 is CAVEVRGSNQPQHF. The DNA of the CDR3 is TGTGCCGTAGAGGTCAGGGGTAGCAATCAGCCCCAGCATTTT.

This clonotype appeared a few times. The chain links TRBV9 to TRBJ1-2; 8 nucleotides align to TRBD1. J lost 5 bases, V lost 2 bases, and 8 bases had no gene match. Per germline, CDR1 SGDLS and CDR2 YYNGEE. The CDR3 consists of 15 residues. The CDR3 DNA reads as TGTGCCAGCAGCGTTTCCTTGGACAGGGTATATGGCTACACCTTC. It yields the protein CASSVSLDRVYGYTF.

This clonotype occurred a few times. The genes are TRBV5-1 and TRBJ1-4; the D is unclear. Germline V gives CDR1 SGHRS, CDR2 YFSETQ. Trimming removed 4 bases at V and 8 bases at J, with 21 bases between. The CDR3 runs to 16 residues. The CDR3: CASSQTPLTWTEKLFF. The CDR3 coding sequence is TGCGCCAGCAGCCAAACACCCCTGACCTGGACCGAAAAACTGTTTTTT.

The rearrangement links TRBV12-3 or TRBV12-4 to TRBJ2-2, with D possibly being TRBD1 (5 bases). The CDR3 length is 13 residues. The germline V and J ends were trimmed by 5 bases and 7 bases, with 11 bases remaining between them. The CDR3: CASSHVDSGELFF. CDR3 in DNA: TGTGCCAGCAGTCACGTTGACAGCGGGGAGCTGTTTTTT.

The chain employs TRBV11-2 and TRBJ2-3, with 7 bases that match TRBD1. The CDR3 has 12 amino acids. V was clipped by 5 bases and J by 8 bases; unmatched bases: 4. CDR1 SGHAT and CDR2 FQNNGV come from the germline V gene. The CDR3 nucleotides read TGTGCCAGCAGCCCTGGACAGGCTACGCAGTATTTT. The encoded protein is CASSPGQATQYF.

The CDR3 DNA is TGCAGTGCTAGACGGGGACAGGGGGCGGGCGAGCAGTACTTC. This translates into CSARRGQGAGEQYF. The rearrangement links TRBV20-1 to TRBJ2-7; 12 bases are shared with TRBD1. J was trimmed by 6 bases and V by 2 bases; bases with no gene match: 5. Germline V gene sequence: CDR1 DFQATT, CDR2 SNEGSKA (reference sequence). The CDR3 runs to 14 residues.

The chain carries TRBV12-3 or TRBV12-4 and TRBJ2-5, with D tentatively TRBD2 (6 bases). The J call may be wrong; the DNA end is better matched by TRBJ2-7. The CDR3 sequence is 14 residues long. In DNA form, the CDR3 reads TGTGCCAGCAGTTACCAATGGGGGGTCGGCGAGCAGTACTTC. Its translation: CASSYQWGVGEQYF.

In its sample, this clonotype was seen a few times. The rearrangement links TRBV5-1 to TRBJ2-1, with 10 bases fitting TRBD2. Germline CDR1 and CDR2: SGHRS and YFSETQ. The CDR3 is 15 residues long. Trimming cost V 1 base and J 6 bases; bases outside gene matches: 4. The CDR3 spells CASSLSGGAVNEQFF. The DNA of the CDR3 is TGCGCCAGCAGCTTGAGCGGGGGGGCCGTCAATGAGCAGTTCTTC.

The chain has TRBV10-2 and TRBJ2-3; TRBD2 matches at 10 bases. The germline CDR1 and CDR2 sequences are WSHSY and SAAADI. Trimming at V came to 1 base and at J to 5 bases, leaving 3 bases not matched to a gene. The CDR3 spans 15 residues. The CDR3 DNA follows: TGCGCCAGCAGTGAGTTGGGACTAGCGTTAGATACGCAGTATTTT. Residues: CASSELGLALDTQYF.

This chain joins TRBV15 and TRBJ1-5; D remains unclear. The CDR3 loop spans 13 amino acids. CDR1 LNHNV and CDR2 YYDKDF come from the germline V gene (reference sequence). Trimming left V 5 bases short and J 4 bases short, with 9 bases between. The chain's CDR3 is CATSFGENQPQHF. The CDR3 nucleotides read TGTGCCACCAGCTTTGGAGAGAATCAGCCCCAGCATTTT.

This chain connects TRBV24-1 to TRBJ2-5; 13 bases align to TRBD2. The V gene end was trimmed by 9 bases and the J gene end by 2 bases; junction bases not matched to a gene: 5. Germline V gene lookup returns CDR1 KGHDR and CDR2 SFDVKD. The CDR3 runs to 15 residues. DNA of the CDR3: TGTGCCACCGGGACTAGCGGGGCTCCTCAAGAGACCCAGTACTTC. This codes for CATGTSGAPQETQYF.

The chain couples TRBV9 to TRBJ2-7; TRBD1 matches at 8 bases. Germline V lookup: CDR1 SGDLS, CDR2 YYNGEE. This CDR3 contains 18 residues. J gave up 2 bases and V 2 bases, and 15 bases lay outside the gene matches. As DNA, the CDR3 is TGTGCCAGCAGCGTCGGCCCATCGGGACAGGCACTCACCTACGAGCAGTACTTC. Amino acid sequence: CASSVGPSGQALTYEQYF.

This chain uses TRBV4-1 with TRBJ1-2; D not certain. Trimming left V 0 bases short and J 8 bases short, with 16 bases between. The CDR3 is 15 amino acids. The germline V gene has CDR1 MGHRA and CDR2 YSYEKL. CDR3 DNA sequence: TGCGCCAGCAGCCAAGATAGAACAGCGTCTATGGGCTACACCTTC. This codes for CASSQDRTASMGYTF.

This clonotype was seen many times. The chain has TRBV29-1 and TRBJ2-7, with a weak D call TRBD1 (6 bases). Germline V lookup: CDR1 SQVTM, CDR2 ANQGSEA. V was pared by 1 base and J by 2 bases, with 15 bases between. The CDR3 runs to 15 residues. Here the CDR3 reads CSVEGGQGQTYEQYF. CDR3 in DNA: TGCAGCGTTGAAGGAGGCCAGGGGCAAACCTACGAGCAGTACTTC.

This clonotype has only a few counts. The chain recombines TRBV3-1 with TRBJ2-7, with D maybe TRBD1 (6 bases). CDR1 is LGHDT and CDR2 is YNNKEL in the germline V gene (reference sequence). Deletions cut 2 bases from V and 5 bases from J, with 13 bases between. There are 14 residues in the CDR3. The CDR3 DNA reads as TGTGCCAGCAGCCAACAAGGGACACTAGACGAGCAGTACTTC. Protein product: CASSQQGTLDEQYF.

The chain is built from TRBV29-1 and TRBJ1-6; TRBD1 is a possible D gene (6 bases). The germline gives CDR1 SQVTM, CDR2 ANQGSEA. This CDR3 is 17 amino acids long. Between the trimmed V and J ends, which lost 2 bases and 1 base, there was a span of 15 bases. The CDR3 loop is CSVENPRGPSYNSPLHF. DNA for the CDR3: TGCAGCGTTGAAAACCCCAGGGGCCCTTCCTATAATTCACCCCTCCACTTT.

V and J are TRBV6-6 and TRBJ1-2; D is undetermined. The CDR3 sequence is 13 residues long. The V end lost 7 bases, the J end lost 3 bases, and 12 bases lay between the germline ends. Germline CDR1 reads MNHNY; CDR2 reads SVGAGI (reference sequence). This chain's CDR3 is CASTRIWDYGYTF. The DNA for the CDR3 is TGTGCCAGCACTCGAATCTGGGACTATGGCTACACCTTC.

This clonotype was observed many times. The chain joins TRBV6-1 to TRBJ2-1; D ambiguous. Trimming left V 1 base short and J 1 base short, with 8 bases between. This CDR3 contains 15 residues. The germline V gene encodes CDR1 MNHNS and CDR2 SASEGT. In DNA form, the CDR3 reads TGTGCCAGCAGTGAAGAAGGGCTATCCTACAATGAGCAGTTCTTC. Residues: CASSEEGLSYNEQFF.

The chain couples TRBV7-8 to TRBJ2-1; 13 bases are a match to TRBD2. V lost 3 bases to trimming and J lost 7 bases; unmatched junction nucleotides: 6. The CDR3 runs 16 residues. Germline CDR1 reads SGHVS; CDR2 reads FQNEAQ. The CDR3, as DNA: TGTGCCAGCAGCTTCGAACTAGCGGGGGGGCTGAATGAGCAGTTCTTC. Protein product: CASSFELAGGLNEQFF. Supplemented by reference TRBV7-8 and TRBJ2-1, the full variable domain reads GAGVSQSPRYKVAKRGQDVALRCDPISGHVSLFWYQQALGQGPEFLTYFQNEAQLDKSGLPSDRFFAERPEGSVSTLKIQRTQQEDSAVYLCASSFELAGGLNEQFFGPGTRLTVL.